Listed here is a single T cell receptor (beta chain). The antigen is not known. The germline CDR1 and CDR2 sequences are SGHTA and FQGTGA. V lost 4 bases and J lost 4, with 19 bases in between. The CDR3 has 17 residues. MiXCR, run by TCRdb on the 5' RACE reads, gives a single entry per CDR3 protein. The sample yields 400,000 or so distinct CDR3 sequences, roughly 21% seen once. The data were taken from a study of T-cell memory formation after mild COVID-19. Study conclusions and caveats: For contracting clones, CD4+ ones sat mainly in CM and EM, CD8+ in EMRA.

What was sequenced was PBMCs or a T cell subset sorted from them (not recorded which). This receptor was identified in an adult woman who had mild COVID-19 (a few samples of this study predate the infection). Cell type and time point are not known. This chain links TRBV7-3 with TRBJ2-2; D not certain. The CDR3 sequence: CASSYGPSPMGTGELFF. The CDR3 DNA follows: TGTGCCAGCAGCTACGGTCCGAGCCCCATGGGCACCGGGGAGCTGTTTTTT.